This TCR beta chain was found in a study of graft-versus-host responses after intestinal transplantation. At the level of the study: Every recipient underwent anti-thymocyte globulin induction, then tacrolimus and steroids for about three years.

Libraries were prepared by immunoSEQ multiplex PCR; TCRdb keeps only in-frame clonotypes and omits some of them. The sample has just under 65,000 clones; roughly 90% are singletons. Germline assignment: CDR1 MDHEN and CDR2 SYDVKM. Trimming shortened V by 3 bases and J by 0 bases, and 9 bases separated the two germline ends. The CDR3 has 15 amino acids. Note on this clone: The antigen remains undetermined.

The starting material was unstimulated CD8+ T cells sorted from spleen or lymph node cells, obtained before transplant. The TCR sequence derives from a human donor who was the organ donor for an intestinal transplant. V is TRBV28 and J is TRBJ1-5; D gene unclear. CDR3 in amino acids: CASSFQFHSNQPQHF. CDR3 nucleotides: TGTGCCAGCAGTTTCCAGTTTCATAGCAATCAGCCCCAGCATTTT.